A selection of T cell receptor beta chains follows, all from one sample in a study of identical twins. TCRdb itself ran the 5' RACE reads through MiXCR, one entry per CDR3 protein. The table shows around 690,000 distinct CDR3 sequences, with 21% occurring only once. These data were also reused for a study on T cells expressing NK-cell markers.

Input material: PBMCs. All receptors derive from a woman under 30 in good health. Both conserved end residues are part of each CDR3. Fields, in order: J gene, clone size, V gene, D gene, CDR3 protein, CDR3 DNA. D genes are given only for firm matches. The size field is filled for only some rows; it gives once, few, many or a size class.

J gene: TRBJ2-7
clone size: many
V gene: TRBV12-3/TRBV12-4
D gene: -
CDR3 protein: CASSPSSFDEQYF
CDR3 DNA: TGTGCCAGCAGCCCGTCTTCGTTCGACGAGCAGTACTTC

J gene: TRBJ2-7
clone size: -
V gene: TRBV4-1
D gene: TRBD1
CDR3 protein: CASSRMTGEEQYF
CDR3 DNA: TGCGCCAGCAGCCGGATGACAGGGGAAGAGCAGTACTTC

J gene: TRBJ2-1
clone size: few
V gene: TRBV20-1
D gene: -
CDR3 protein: CSASPTSQGGGEQFF
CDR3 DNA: TGCAGTGCTAGCCCGACTAGCCAGGGAGGGGGTGAGCAGTTCTTC

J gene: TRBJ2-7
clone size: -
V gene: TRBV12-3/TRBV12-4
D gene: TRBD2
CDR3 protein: CASSPGRAGSYEQYF
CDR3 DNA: TGTGCCAGCAGTCCCGGGAGGGCGGGGTCCTACGAGCAGTACTTC

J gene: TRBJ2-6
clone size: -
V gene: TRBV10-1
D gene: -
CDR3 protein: CASSEGRTSGANVLTF
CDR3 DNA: TGCGCCAGCAGTGAGGGACGCACCTCTGGGGCCAACGTCCTGACTTTC

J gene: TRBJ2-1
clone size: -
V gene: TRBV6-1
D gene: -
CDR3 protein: CASSEVGGVRGNEQFF
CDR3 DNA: TGTGCCAGCAGTGAAGTTGGGGGAGTACGGGGAAATGAGCAGTTCTTC

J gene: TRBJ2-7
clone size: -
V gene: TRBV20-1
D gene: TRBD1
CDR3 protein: CSAQRPGQGANEQYF
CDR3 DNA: TGCAGTGCCCAGAGGCCGGGACAGGGGGCGAACGAGCAGTACTTC

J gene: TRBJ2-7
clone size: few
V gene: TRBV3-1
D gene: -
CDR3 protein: CASSQDWGEQYF
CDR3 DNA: TGTGCCAGCAGCCAAGATTGGGGCGAGCAGTACTTC

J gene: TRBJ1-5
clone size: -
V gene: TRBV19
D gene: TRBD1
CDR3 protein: CASSLSTGKNRRQPQHF
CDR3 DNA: TGTGCCAGTAGTCTATCGACAGGGAAAAATAGGCGTCAGCCCCAGCATTTT

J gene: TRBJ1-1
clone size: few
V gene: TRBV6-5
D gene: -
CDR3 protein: CASSYMVVDGTEAFF
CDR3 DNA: TGTGCCAGCAGTTACATGGTCGTGGATGGCACTGAAGCTTTCTTT

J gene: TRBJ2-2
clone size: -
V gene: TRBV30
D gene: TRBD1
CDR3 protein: CAWSGLGQVFTGELFF
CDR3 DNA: TGTGCCTGGAGTGGTTTGGGACAGGTATTCACCGGGGAGCTGTTTTTT

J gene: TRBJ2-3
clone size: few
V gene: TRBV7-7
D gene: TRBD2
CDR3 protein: CASSSIAGGTDTQYF
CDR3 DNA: TGTGCTAGCAGCTCAATAGCGGGGGGCACAGATACGCAGTATTTT

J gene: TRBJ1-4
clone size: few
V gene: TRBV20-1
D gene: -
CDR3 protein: CSARETGWNEKLFF
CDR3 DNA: TGCAGTGCTAGAGAAACAGGCTGGAATGAAAAACTGTTTTTT

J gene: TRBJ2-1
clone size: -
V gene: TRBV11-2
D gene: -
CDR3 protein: CASSGGGVRRVF
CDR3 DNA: TGTGCCAGCAGTGGGGGTGGAGTCCGGCGGGTCTTC

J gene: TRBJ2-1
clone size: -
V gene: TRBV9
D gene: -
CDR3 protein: CASSVAQAYRNEQFF
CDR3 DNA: TGTGCCAGCAGCGTAGCTCAGGCGTACCGGAATGAGCAGTTCTTC

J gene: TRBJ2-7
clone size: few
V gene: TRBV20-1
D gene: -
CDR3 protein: CSASDRTYEQYF
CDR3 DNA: TGCAGTGCTTCCGACAGGACCTACGAGCAGTACTTC